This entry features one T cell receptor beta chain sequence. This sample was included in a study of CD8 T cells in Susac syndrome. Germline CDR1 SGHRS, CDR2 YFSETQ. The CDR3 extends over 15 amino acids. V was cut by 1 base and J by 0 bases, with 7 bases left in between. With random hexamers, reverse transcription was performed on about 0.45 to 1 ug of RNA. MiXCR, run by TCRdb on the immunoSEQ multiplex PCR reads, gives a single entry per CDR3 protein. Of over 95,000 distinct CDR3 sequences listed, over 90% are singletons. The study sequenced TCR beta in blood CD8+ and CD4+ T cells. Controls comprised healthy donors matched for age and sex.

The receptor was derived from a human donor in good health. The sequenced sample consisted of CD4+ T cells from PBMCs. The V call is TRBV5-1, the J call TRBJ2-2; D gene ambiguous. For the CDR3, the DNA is TGCGCCAGCAGCTTGAGGGAATCGAACACCGGGGAGCTGTTTTTT. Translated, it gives CASSLRESNTGELFF.